Listed below are T cell receptor beta chains from one sample, sequenced in a study of OX40 agonist ivuxolimab in advanced cancers. TCRdb keeps only in-frame clones here, not all; method: immunoSEQ multiplex PCR. The profile covers about 31,000 clones, with around 80% appearing a single time and 20% to 25% taken by the ten largest. The starting material was CD4+ or CD8+ T cells sorted from blood, obtained in a trial of the OX40 agonist ivuxolimab. These receptors all come from an adult with an advanced solid tumor such as melanoma, head and neck, liver or kidney cancer. Each CDR3 is given with its conserved first and last residue. The order of the fields is D gene, CDR3 length, V gene, clone size, CDR3 protein. D genes are given only for firm matches. Clone size is not always given. Where it is, it says once, few, many or a class for expanded clones.

>-|15|TRBV11-2|-
CASSFSGQSTDTQYF
>-|16|TRBV27|-
CASSLGGAAANEKLFF
>-|15|TRBV7-3|-
CASRPRRSSGNTIYF
>-|15|TRBV7-9|-
CASSLDGAFLEKLFF
>-|13|TRBV30|-
CATDPGIQETQYF
>TRBD1|14|TRBV5-1|-
CASSLDRGRTEAFF
>TRBD2|11|TRBV20-1|-
CSALGGGTQYF
>-|14|TRBV15|-
CATSRGRQNTEAFF
>-|15|TRBV5-1|-
CASSLSGDYTDTQYF
>TRBD2|17|TRBV11-2|-
CASSLVPAGGAYNEQFF
>-|15|TRBV9|-
CASSVEWRSLGTQYF
>-|13|TRBV6-5|-
CASSRDVNTEAFF
>-|12|TRBV7-2|-
CASSLRGYEQYF
>TRBD1|16|TRBV28|once
CASRRDRATGANVLTF
>-|14|TRBV4-2|-
CASSLVGGSYEQYF
>-|13|TRBV30|once
CARSPGWGETQYF
>-|14|TRBV6-6|-
CASRSGHLNTEAFF
>TRBD2|15|TRBV7-2|-
CASSLGLAVPLHQYF
>-|14|TRBV11-2|-
CASSRGNLNTEAFF
>-|16|TRBV7-3|few
CASSLTRAGVGETQYF
>-|15|TRBV6-1|-
CASSEEGRRANEQFF
>-|15|TRBV4-1|-
CASSQVPASWPQQYF
>-|14|TRBV5-4|-
CASSLASRQETQYF
>-|15|TRBV2|-
CASKGGQHSSNTIYF
>-|11|TRBV10-2|-
CASSVGNGYTF
>TRBD1|14|TRBV6-5|-
CASSYDRASTEAFF
>-|16|TRBV21-1|-
CASSTAPSGFPYEQYF
>-|15|TRBV2|-
CASSVEGTGANVLTF
>-|15|TRBV7-9|-
CASSLGYERNTEAFF
>-|15|TRBV6-5|-
CASGKGGGGNQPQHF
>TRBD1|14|TRBV6-6|-
CASSMQGDQETQYF
>-|14|TRBV5-5|-
CASSLATSLETQYF